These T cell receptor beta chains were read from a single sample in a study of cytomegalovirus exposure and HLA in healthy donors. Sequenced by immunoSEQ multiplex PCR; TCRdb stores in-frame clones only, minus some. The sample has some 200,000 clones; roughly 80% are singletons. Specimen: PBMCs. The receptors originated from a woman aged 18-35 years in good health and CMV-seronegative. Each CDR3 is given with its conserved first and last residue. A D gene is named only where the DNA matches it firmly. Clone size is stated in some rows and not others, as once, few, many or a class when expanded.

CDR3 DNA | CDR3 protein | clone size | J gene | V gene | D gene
TGTGCCAGCAGCTTAGGTATTATGAACACTGAAGCTTTCTTT | CASSLGIMNTEAFF | - | TRBJ1-1 | TRBV11-2 | -
TGTGCCAGCAGCTCCCCGACAGGGACGAACACTGAAGCTTTCTTT | CASSSPTGTNTEAFF | - | TRBJ1-1 | TRBV7-9 | TRBD1
TGTGCCAGCAGCCCCGGGACAGGTCTCGGTGAAAAACTGTTTTTT | CASSPGTGLGEKLFF | - | TRBJ1-4 | TRBV25-1 | TRBD1
TGTGCCAGCAGCTTAGGGGATAGGGAGGAGGAGACCCAGTACTTC | CASSLGDREEETQYF | - | TRBJ2-5 | TRBV7-9 | -
TGCGCCAGCAGCCCGGGGGGTAACACTGAAGCTTTCTTT | CASSPGGNTEAFF | - | TRBJ1-1 | TRBV5-1 | -
TGTGCCAGCAGGGAGACAGGGACGCCTTTCTTT | CASRETGTPFF | - | TRBJ1-1 | TRBV6-1 | TRBD1
TGTGCCAGTAGTACAGGGGCGGGCGGGGAGCTGTTTTTT | CASSTGAGGELFF | - | TRBJ2-2 | TRBV19 | -
TGTGCCATCAGTGTTGGGCAGGGAACGGCCGAAGCTTTCTTT | CAISVGQGTAEAFF | - | TRBJ1-1 | TRBV10-3 | -
TGTGCCAGCAGCCGCCCCGCCCTAGTCGCGTCCTACAATGAGCAGTTCTTC | CASSRPALVASYNEQFF | once | TRBJ2-1 | TRBV11-3 | -
TGTGCCAGCAGCTTACGCCAGGGCCCAGATACGCAGTATTTT | CASSLRQGPDTQYF | - | TRBJ2-3 | TRBV13 | -
TGTGCCAGCAGAACCTCGGGACAGGAGAACTATGGCTACACCTTC | CASRTSGQENYGYTF | - | TRBJ1-2 | TRBV6-5 | TRBD1
TGTGCCAGCAGATCTGAGACAGGGTACAATGAGCAGTTCTTC | CASRSETGYNEQFF | - | TRBJ2-1 | TRBV27 | TRBD1
TGTGCCAGCACCACTCCTGGGGGGTTGAGGGGAGGGTATGGCTACACCTTC | CASTTPGGLRGGYGYTF | - | TRBJ1-2 | TRBV7-2 | -